This T cell receptor beta chain was recovered during a study of vaccination effects on CD4 cells after COVID-19 (dated 2022 in TCRdb). For context, the study as a whole: Each participant got two doses of an mRNA SARS-CoV-2 vaccine, either BNT162b2 or mRNA-1273. The full study included 9 to 10 COVID-19 convalescent patients and a few SARS-CoV-2-naive healthy vaccine recipients. SARS-CoV-2 spike-specific CD4+ TCR repertoires were compared before and after mRNA vaccination in COVID-19 convalescent patients and in infection-naive vaccine recipients. In the study, cultures from other donors were sequenced using the Oncomine TCR Beta short-read assay on an Illumina iSeq 100. Study-level results and caveats: Both infection-induced and vaccine-induced clones contracted markedly at late post-vaccination timepoints, which is consistent with waning T cell responses. In healthy vaccine recipients, vaccine-induced clones were almost all SARS-CoV-2 mono-reactive, with only 1 of 255 cross-reactive with common cold coronaviruses. Only a small number of convalescent patients were included, and no early post-infection timepoints were available, which limited the study.

In the ViraFEST assay, PBMC were stimulated with viral peptide pools, and TCR sequencing was then used to find antigen-specific CD4+ T cell clonotypes based on their expansion. After about 9 days of culture, CD4+ T cells were isolated with the EasySep CD4+ T cell isolation kit. Negative nucleocapsid antibody results before and after vaccination confirmed that the healthy vaccine recipients had no prior SARS-CoV-2 infection. About 2.1 million PBMC per well were cultured with 10 ug/ml peptides in IMDM containing approximately 4.7% human AB serum, about 10 IU/ml IL-2 and gentamicin. On days 3 and 7, half of the culture medium was replaced with fresh IL-2-containing medium. Unless noted otherwise, every peptide stimulation condition was grown in triplicate wells. Using Ficoll-Paque Plus gradient centrifugation, PBMC were separated from whole blood and then either used fresh or cryopreserved at -140C. Overlapping peptide pools spanned the spike proteins of SARS-CoV-2 and the common cold coronaviruses HCoV-NL63, HCoV-OC43 and HCoV-229E. The QIAamp micro DNA kit was used to extract genomic DNA from the cultured CD4+ T cells.

This clone appeared a few times. Its antigen is still unknown. No base quality values were provided; no much bigger clone lies one nucleotide off. Germline trimming amounts to 7 bases on V and 8 bases on J, with 12 as the count of junction bases outside the gene matches. CDR1 and CDR2, per the germline V gene, are SQVTM and ANQGSEA. Taken from cysteine to phenylalanine, the CDR3 has 14 residues. The DNA shown is the 42-base CDR3, in frame from base 1. Library construction relied on the immunoSEQ multiplex PCR assay. DNA from the CD4+ T cells that had been cultured and isolated underwent TCR beta CDR3 sequencing. On the authors' methods: Non-productive TCR sequences were removed, reads were trimmed to the CDR3 region, and CDR3s of at least 7 amino acids were retained. Antigen-specific clonotypes were identified using the MANAFEST web app by comparison of expansion in peptide wells against reference cultures. To be called positive, a clone needed expansion at FDR<0.05 compared with the reference and with all other wells, an odds ratio greater than 5, and a frequency greater than 0.1% in two replicate wells. Clonotypes significantly expanded in SARS-CoV-2 spike wells and in at least one common cold coronavirus spike condition were defined as cross-reactive. Levenshtein distance calculated with the stringdist R package was used to assess CDR3 similarity, and unrooted trees were constructed with ape in R 3.6.1. TCRdb mirrors the immuneACCESS table, restricted to in-frame sequences. Some clones are absent from its copies; in checked studies, under half trace to an unresolved V gene, and the reason for the others is unknown. For V, J and clone size, that table is used; D and trimming come from the DNA. In this sample the table shows 60,000 to 70,000 clones, around 81% of which occur a single time. The ten biggest clones cover about 2.7% of the sample.

The sequence derives from a human donor who received a COVID-19 vaccine. Specimen: CD4+ T cells from PBMCs cultured with HCoV-229E spike peptides, collected before COVID-19 vaccination. The cell subset or site label, read with the paper, signifies: HCoV-229E spike overlapping peptide pool stimulation. The V and J genes are TRBV29-1 and TRBJ1-3; 9 bases in the junction line up with TRBD1. The CDR3 is CSALYRGQGDTIYF. The DNA reads TGCAGCGCCCTCTACAGGGGGCAAGGAGACACCATATATTTT.